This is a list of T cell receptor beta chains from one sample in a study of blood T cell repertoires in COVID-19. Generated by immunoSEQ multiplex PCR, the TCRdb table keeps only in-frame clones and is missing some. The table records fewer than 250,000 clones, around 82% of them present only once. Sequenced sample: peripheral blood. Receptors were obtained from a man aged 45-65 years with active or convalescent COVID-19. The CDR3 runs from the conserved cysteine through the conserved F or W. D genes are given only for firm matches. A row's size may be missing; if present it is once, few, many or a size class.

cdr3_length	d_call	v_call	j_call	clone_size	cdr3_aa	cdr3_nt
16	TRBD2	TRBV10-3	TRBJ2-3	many	CAIQGSGGGNTDTQYF	TGTGCCATCCAAGGGTCTGGCGGGGGGAATACAGATACGCAGTATTTT
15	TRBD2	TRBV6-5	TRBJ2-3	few	CASSYRTSRTDTQYF	TGTGCCAGCAGTTACCGGACTAGCAGGACAGATACGCAGTATTTT
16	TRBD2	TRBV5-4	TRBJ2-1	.	CASSQRAGETYNEQFF	TGTGCCAGCAGTCAGAGAGCGGGGGAAACCTACAATGAGCAGTTCTTC
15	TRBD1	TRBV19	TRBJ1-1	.	CASTGTGLLNTEAFF	TGTGCCAGTACAGGGACAGGGCTTCTGAACACTGAAGCTTTCTTT
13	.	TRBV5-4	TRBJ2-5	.	CASSLELQETQYF	TGTGCCAGCAGCTTGGAACTACAAGAGACCCAGTACTTC
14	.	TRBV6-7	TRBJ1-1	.	CAPSLGRENTEAFF	TGTGCCCCCAGTCTGGGCAGGGAGAACACTGAAGCTTTCTTT
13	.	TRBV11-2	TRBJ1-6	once	CASSWGPSEETHF	TGTGCCAGCAGCTGGGGGCCTTCGGAAGAGACACACTTT
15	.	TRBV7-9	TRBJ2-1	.	CASSNSFGPHNEQFF	TGTGCCAGCAGTAACAGTTTTGGGCCCCACAATGAGCAGTTCTTC
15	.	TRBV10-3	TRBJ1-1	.	CAISEFGGSGTEAFF	TGTGCCATCAGTGAGTTCGGGGGAAGTGGGACTGAAGCTTTCTTT
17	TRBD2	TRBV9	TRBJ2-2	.	CASSGPPTSGSTGELFF	TGTGCCAGCAGCGGGCCCCCAACTAGCGGGAGCACCGGGGAGCTGTTTTTT
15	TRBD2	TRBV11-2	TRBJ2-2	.	CASSSLAVNTGELFF	TGTGCCAGCAGCTCACTAGCGGTGAACACCGGGGAGCTGTTTTTT
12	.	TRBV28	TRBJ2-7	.	CASTSEFYEQYF	TGTGCCAGCACTAGCGAGTTCTACGAGCAGTACTTC
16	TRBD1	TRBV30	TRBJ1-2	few	CAWTRMTGLGGYGYTF	TGTGCCTGGACCCGAATGACAGGGCTGGGGGGCTATGGCTACACCTTC
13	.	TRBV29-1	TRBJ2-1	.	CSVDREVYNEQFF	TGCAGCGTTGACAGGGAGGTCTACAATGAGCAGTTCTTC
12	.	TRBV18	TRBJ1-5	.	CASSPVGEPQHF	TGTGCCAGCTCACCGGTCGGGGAGCCCCAGCATTTT
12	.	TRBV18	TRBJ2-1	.	CASSPLPREQFF	TGTGCCAGCTCACCTTTACCCAGGGAGCAGTTCTTC